The following is a T cell receptor (beta chain) sequence with its context. The same CDR3 can be traced to other DNA sequences in this sample. The data are from a study of technical replicates of blood from a few donors. Only in-frame clones appear in the TCRdb table, and some are missing; sequencing was by immunoSEQ multiplex PCR. The sample consists of some 98,000 clones, approximately 95% of them appearing once. Material for sequencing was T cells isolated from PBMCs. The sequence was obtained from a human donor in good health.

CDR3 sequence: CASSSGLAGVYEQYF. CDR3 nucleotide sequence: TGCGCCAGCAGTTCGGGACTAGCGGGAGTCTACGAGCAGTACTTC. This chain joins TRBV5-1 and TRBJ2-7, with TRBD2 identical over 14 bases. The CDR3 runs to 15 residues. Per the germline V gene, CDR1 is SGHRS and CDR2 is YFSETQ. The trim removed 5 bases at V and 3 bases at J, leaving 4 bases unmatched.